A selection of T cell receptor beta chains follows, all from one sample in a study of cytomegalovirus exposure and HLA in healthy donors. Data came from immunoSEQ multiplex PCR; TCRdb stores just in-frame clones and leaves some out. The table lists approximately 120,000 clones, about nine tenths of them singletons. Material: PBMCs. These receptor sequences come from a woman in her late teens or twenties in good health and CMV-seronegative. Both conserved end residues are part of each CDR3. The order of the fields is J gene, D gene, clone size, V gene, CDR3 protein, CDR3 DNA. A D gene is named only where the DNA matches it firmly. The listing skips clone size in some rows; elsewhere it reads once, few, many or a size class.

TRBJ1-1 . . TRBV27 CASSLVVGGPGTEAFF TGTGCCAGCAGTTTAGTAGTCGGGGGGCCGGGGACTGAAGCTTTCTTT
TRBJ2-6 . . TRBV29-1 CSARGGSRSGANVLTF TGCAGCGCAAGGGGGGGCAGCCGCTCTGGGGCCAACGTCCTGACTTTC
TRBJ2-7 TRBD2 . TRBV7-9 CASSPRTSGRGEQYF TGTGCCAGCAGCCCCCGGACTAGCGGGAGAGGCGAGCAGTACTTC
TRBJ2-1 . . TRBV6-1 CASSRGLFWDNEQFF TGTGCCAGCAGCCGGGGACTTTTTTGGGACAATGAGCAGTTCTTC
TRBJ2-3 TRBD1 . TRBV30 CACAGQGVADTQYF TGTGCCTGTGCCGGACAGGGGGTCGCAGATACGCAGTATTTT
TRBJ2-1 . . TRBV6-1 CASSGLGEQFF TGTGCCAGCAGTGGTCTAGGTGAGCAGTTCTTC
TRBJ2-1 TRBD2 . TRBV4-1 CASSPGGSLYNEQFF TGCGCCAGCAGCCCGGGGGGGAGTCTCTACAATGAGCAGTTCTTC
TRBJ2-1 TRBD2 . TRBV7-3 CASSLSAGVPYNEQFF TGTGCCAGCAGCTTATCGGCGGGAGTCCCTTACAATGAGCAGTTCTTC
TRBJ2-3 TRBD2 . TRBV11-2 CASSALASYTDTQYF TGTGCCAGCAGCGCACTAGCGTCATACACAGATACGCAGTATTTT
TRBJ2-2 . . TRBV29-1 CSVDGGKNTGELFF TGCAGCGTTGACGGCGGGAAGAACACCGGGGAGCTGTTTTTT
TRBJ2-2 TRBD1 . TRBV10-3 CAISEGQGDTGELFF TGTGCCATCAGTGAGGGACAGGGGGACACCGGGGAGCTGTTTTTT
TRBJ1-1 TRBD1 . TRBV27 CASSRSRDSMEAFF TGTGCCAGCAGCCGATCGAGGGACAGCATGGAAGCTTTCTTT
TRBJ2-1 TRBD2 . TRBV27 CASSDRTSGNEQFF TGTGCCAGCAGTGACAGGACTAGCGGCAATGAGCAGTTCTTC
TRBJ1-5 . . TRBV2 CASGEASSNQPQHF TGTGCCAGCGGCGAGGCATCAAGCAATCAGCCCCAGCATTTT
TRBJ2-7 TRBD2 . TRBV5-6 CASSLALAASYEQYF TGTGCCAGCAGCTTGGCACTAGCGGCCTCCTACGAGCAGTACTTC
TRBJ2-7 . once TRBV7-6 CASSLSESSGQNYEQYF TGTGCCAGCAGCTTATCCGAATCCTCCGGACAGAATTACGAGCAGTACTTC
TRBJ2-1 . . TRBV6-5 CASSRLGSYNEQFF TGTGCCAGCAGTAGACTAGGTTCCTACAATGAGCAGTTCTTC
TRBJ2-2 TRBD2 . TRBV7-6 CASSSSSGGTGELFF TGTGCCAGCAGCTCATCTAGCGGGGGCACCGGGGAGCTGTTTTTT
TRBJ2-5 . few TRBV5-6 CASSLLRTDRETQYF TGTGCCAGCAGCTTATTAAGGACTGATCGTGAGACCCAGTACTTC
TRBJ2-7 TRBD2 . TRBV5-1 CASTLGGAATYEQYF TGCGCCAGCACATTGGGAGGGGCCGCAACCTACGAGCAGTACTTC